The 12 T cell receptor beta chains below all came from one sample that was sequenced in a study of blood T cell repertoires in COVID-19. Here immunoSEQ multiplex PCR was the method, and the copy in TCRdb shows in-frame clones only, minus some. The profile covers roughly 100,000 clones, with 70% to 90% appearing a single time and 4.1% taken by the ten largest. Specimen: peripheral blood. The receptors here all came from a man between 60 and 70 years old with acute or convalescent COVID-19.

The chain has TRBV7-8 and TRBJ2-7; D ambiguous. V was cut by 1 base and J by 0 bases, with 7 bases left in between. CDR3 size: 14 residues. CDR1 is SGHVS and CDR2 is FQNEAQ in the germline V gene. The CDR3 bases are TGTGCCAGCAGCTTAGAAGTCAGCTCCTACGAGCAGTACTTC. It codes for CASSLEVSSYEQYF.

The rearrangement joins TRBV30 to TRBJ1-6, with D possibly matching TRBD1 (6 bases). V gave up 1 base and J gave up 10 bases, with 17 bases separating them. Germline loops: CDR1 GTSNPN, CDR2 SVGIG (reference sequence). The CDR3 is 15 residues long. Written as DNA, the CDR3 is TGTGCCTGGAGTGAGATGACAGGACGGGAATCACCCCTCCACTTT. This codes for CAWSEMTGRESPLHF.

This chain connects TRBV29-1 to TRBJ1-4; D is perhaps TRBD1 (5 bases). This CDR3 comprises 14 residues. Trimming took off 6 bases at V and 0 bases at J, with 11 bases between the two ends. In germline, CDR1 is SQVTM, CDR2 ANQGSEA. CDR3 in amino acids: CSVRGTATNEKLFF. CDR3 sequence (DNA): TGCAGCGTACGCGGGACCGCAACTAATGAAAAACTGTTTTTT.

This chain joins TRBV11-3 and TRBJ1-3; TRBD1 matches 9 bases. CDR1 is SGHNT and CDR2 is YENEEA in the germline V gene. The CDR3 runs 14 residues. The V segment lost 4 bases and the J segment 11 bases; nucleotides outside the gene matches: 9. The CDR3 coding sequence is TGTGCCAGCAGCTCCGGACAGGGGCTAGTCCCCATATATTTT. The encoded protein is CASSSGQGLVPIYF.

The chain joins TRBV24-1 to TRBJ2-1; D is perhaps TRBD1 (6 bases). Trimming took 3 bases from V and 0 from J, leaving 17 bases between them. The CDR3 has 18 amino acids. Germline values: CDR1 KGHDR, CDR2 SFDVKD. The CDR3 nucleotides read TGTGCCACCAGTGATACCCCAGGGGCGGATAGCTCCTACAATGAGCAGTTCTTC. Translated: CATSDTPGADSSYNEQFF.

The rearrangement joins TRBV29-1 to TRBJ2-5, with 7 bases lining up with TRBD2. Germline V gene data show CDR1 as SQVTM and CDR2 as ANQGSEA. CDR3 size: 13 residues. V shed 4 bases, J shed 2 bases, and the junction held 4 bases outside the gene matches. In DNA, the CDR3 is TGCAGCGTTGGGGGTAGCGGGCAAGAGACCCAGTACTTC. It yields the protein CSVGGSGQETQYF.

V is TRBV30 and J is TRBJ1-1; weak D call: TRBD1 (6 bases). Between the trimmed V and J ends, which lost 0 bases and 1 base, there was a span of 6 bases. Germline CDR1 reads GTSNPN; CDR2 reads SVGIG (reference sequence). This CDR3 is built from 13 residues. CDR3 residues: CAWSVQGNTEAFF. CDR3 nucleotide sequence: TGTGCCTGGAGTGTACAGGGGAACACTGAAGCTTTCTTT.

J is TRBJ1-3 and V is TRBV28; D perhaps matches TRBD1 (5 bases). The CDR3 runs to 15 residues. Germline V CDR1 and CDR2: MDHEN, SYDVKM. Trimming removed 7 bases at V and 2 bases at J, with 15 bases between. CDR3 bases: TGTGCCAGCACTCGATCGGGGGGTACTGGAAACACCATATATTTT. This sequence encodes CASTRSGGTGNTIYF.

In its sample, this clone was seen once. This chain connects TRBV3-1 (or the pseudogene TRBV3-2) to TRBJ1-1; D ambiguous. The CDR3 loop spans 17 amino acids. Germline CDR1 is LGHDT and CDR2 is YNNKEL (reference sequence). V dropped 4 bases and J dropped 0 bases, with 18 bases sitting between them. The CDR3 loop reads CASSRVTRTEMNTEAFF. The CDR3 DNA follows: TGTGCCAGCAGCCGAGTAACCCGTACAGAGATGAACACTGAAGCTTTCTTT.

The chain has TRBV18 and TRBJ2-7; TRBD2 is a possible D gene (6 bases). Trimming left V 3 bases short and J 3 bases short, with 12 bases between. CDR3 length equals 14 residues. Germline V lookup: CDR1 KGHSH, CDR2 LQKENI. The CDR3 region is CASSPQEGRYEQYV. The CDR3 nucleotides read TGTGCCAGCTCACCCCAGGAGGGGCGCTACGAGCAGTACGTC.

This clone occurred many times. The V and J genes are TRBV2 and TRBJ1-1; D is ambiguous. CDR1 is SNHLY, CDR2 FYNNEI, per germline. Trimming removed 7 bases from V and 1 base from J, with 10 bases in between. There are 13 residues in the CDR3. CDR3 region: CASTTDQNTEAFF. The CDR3 nucleotides read TGTGCCAGCACTACAGATCAGAACACTGAAGCTTTCTTT. The entire variable domain, with the rest obtained from reference TRBV2 and TRBJ1-1, is as follows: EPEVTQTPSHQVTQMGQEVILRCVPISNHLYFYWYRQILGQKVEFLVSFYNNEISEKSEIFDDQFSVERPDGSNFTLKIRSTKLEDSAMYFCASTTDQNTEAFFGQGTRLTVV.

This clone was picked up a small number of times. V is TRBV6-5 and J is TRBJ1-1; D might be TRBD1 (6 bases). CDR1 and CDR2 from the germline V gene are MNHEY and SVGAGI. The CDR3 extends over 13 amino acids. The V end lost 9 bases, the J end lost 4 bases, and 15 bases lay between the germline ends. The CDR3 DNA sequence: TGTGCCAGTCGTGCGGGGGGCGTCACTGAAGCTTTCTTT. Translated: CASRAGGVTEAFF.